One and the same sample provided the 27 T cell receptor beta chains below, sequenced in a study of cytomegalovirus exposure and HLA in healthy donors. Assay: immunoSEQ multiplex PCR; the TCRdb copy retains only in-frame clones and omits some. Altogether over 200,000 clones are present, more than 75% being singletons, with the ten largest covering about 2%. Material for sequencing was PBMCs. These receptors came from a woman aged 18 to 35 in good health and CMV-seropositive.

The chain uses TRBV28 and TRBJ2-1, with TRBD2 matching over 10 bases. V shed 6 bases, J shed 7 bases, and the junction held 9 bases outside the gene matches. The CDR3 loop spans 15 amino acids. The germline gives CDR1 MDHEN, CDR2 SYDVKM. CDR3 region: CASSVLAGRRNEQFF. CDR3 in DNA: TGTGCCAGCAGCGTACTAGCGGGACGACGGAATGAGCAGTTCTTC.

The chain employs TRBV7-8 and TRBJ1-1; tentatively, D is TRBD1 (6 bases). Trimming pared 2 bases from V and 4 bases from J, leaving 8 bases between. Germline V CDR1 and CDR2: SGHVS, FQNEAQ. This CDR3 comprises 13 residues. CDR3 residues: CASSLFRGTEAFF. The CDR3 coding sequence is TGTGCCAGCAGCTTATTCAGGGGCACTGAAGCTTTCTTT.

This clone has only one observation. The V call is TRBV19, the J call TRBJ1-5; perhaps TRBD1 as D (5 bases). Germline V lookup: CDR1 LNHDA, CDR2 SQIVND (reference sequence). Trimming took 1 base from V and 5 from J, leaving 9 bases between them. This CDR3 region has 14 residues. CDR3 amino acids: CASSIVQGDQPQHF. CDR3 DNA: TGTGCCAGTAGTATAGTCCAAGGGGATCAGCCCCAGCATTTT.

The V call is TRBV7-8, the J call TRBJ2-7, with 9 bases lining up with TRBD2. With 0 bases clipped from V and 5 bases from J, the junction kept 2 bases outside the gene matches. The CDR3 length is 14 residues. The germline V gene encodes CDR1 SGHVS and CDR2 FQNEAQ. Here the CDR3 DNA reads TGTGCCAGCAGCTTAGCTGCGGGGGGGGACGAGCAGTACTTC. Translating gives CASSLAAGGDEQYF. The full variable domain, its missing parts supplied by reference TRBV7-8 and TRBJ2-7, is GAGVSQSPRYKVAKRGQDVALRCDPISGHVSLFWYQQALGQGPEFLTYFQNEAQLDKSGLPSDRFFAERPEGSVSTLKIQRTQQEDSAVYLCASSLAAGGDEQYFGPGTRLTVT.

This clone was seen more than once but under ten times. The rearrangement links TRBV28 to TRBJ1-1, with D hard to call. V was cut by 6 bases and J by 4 bases, with 9 bases left in between. CDR1 and CDR2 from the germline V gene are MDHEN and SYDVKM. The CDR3 has 12 amino acids. As DNA, the CDR3 is TGTGCCAGCAGGAGAAAAAGCACTGAAGCTTTCTTT. This sequence encodes CASRRKSTEAFF.

This clone was counted a single time. This rearrangement joins TRBV4-1 to TRBJ2-7, with D possibly TRBD2 on 6 matching bases. The germline V gene has CDR1 MGHRA and CDR2 YSYEKL. The CDR3 sequence is 14 residues long. Trimming shortened V by 1 base and J by 4 bases, and 11 bases separated the two germline ends. The CDR3 bases are TGCGCCAGCAGCCAAGCCACTGGGAGGTACGAGCAGTACTTC. It yields the protein CASSQATGRYEQYF.

This chain connects TRBV7-2 to TRBJ2-3, with 13 bases lining up with TRBD2. This CDR3 spans 15 amino acids. CDR1 and CDR2 (germline): SGHTA, FQGNSA. Trimming cost V 6 bases and J 4 bases; bases outside gene matches: 4. CDR3 in amino acids: CASSPGLAGPDTQYF. CDR3 nucleotide sequence: TGTGCCAGCAGTCCGGGACTAGCGGGACCAGATACGCAGTATTTT.

The chain recombines TRBV7-2 with TRBJ2-7; 12 bases line up with TRBD2. Trimming removed 2 bases from V and 2 bases from J; junction bases left unmatched: 7. CDR3 size: 17 residues. Per the germline V gene, CDR1 is SGHTA and CDR2 is FQGNSA. CDR3 sequence: CASSLWASGRDPYEQYF. The DNA for the CDR3 is TGTGCCAGCAGCTTATGGGCTAGCGGGAGGGACCCCTACGAGCAGTACTTC.

The gene calls are TRBV9 and TRBJ2-3, with D possibly TRBD2 on 5 matching bases. The V and J ends lost 0 bases and 4 bases respectively, with 9 bases between them. The CDR3 contains 14 residues. Germline values: CDR1 SGDLS, CDR2 YYNGEE. The DNA of the CDR3 is TGTGCCAGCAGCGTAGGAGGGATTGCAGATACGCAGTATTTT. Protein: CASSVGGIADTQYF. The variable domain in full, with the rest retrieved from reference TRBV9 and TRBJ2-3, is DSGVTQTPKHLITATGQRVTLRCSPRSGDLSVYWYQQSLDQGLQFLIQYYNGEERAKGNILERFSAQQFPDLHSELNLSSLELGDSALYFCASSVGGIADTQYFGPGTRLTVL.

This clone was detected a few times. This CDR3 reads CASSAKGQAYTEAFF. The DNA of the CDR3 is TGTGCCAGCAGCGCCAAAGGCCAGGCTTACACTGAAGCTTTCTTT. The chain carries TRBV7-9 and TRBJ1-1, with no clear D. The CDR3 is 15 residues long. Germline V gene sequence: CDR1 SEHNR, CDR2 FQNEAQ (reference sequence). V gave up 5 bases and J gave up 3 bases, with 16 bases separating them.

This clone was seen only once. The chain links TRBV9 to TRBJ2-3, with 10 bases lining up with TRBD2. V gave up 0 bases and J gave up 1 base; unmatched junction bases: 5. The CDR3 consists of 17 residues. The germline CDR1 and CDR2 sequences are SGDLS and YYNGEE. CDR3 protein: CASSVATLAGGTDTQYF. Here the CDR3 DNA reads TGTGCCAGCAGCGTAGCTACGCTAGCGGGGGGCACAGATACGCAGTATTTT.

The chain carries TRBV4-1 and TRBJ2-7; no firm D call. The CDR3 is 15 amino acids. Trimming left V 1 base short and J 0 bases short, with 10 bases between. CDR1 is MGHRA and CDR2 is YSYEKL in the germline V gene. CDR3 amino acids: CASSQGLSSSYEQYF. The CDR3 nucleotides read TGCGCCAGCAGCCAAGGGCTTTCAAGCTCCTACGAGCAGTACTTC.

This chain links TRBV7-2 with TRBJ2-7; 9 bases map to TRBD1. Germline values: CDR1 SGHTA, CDR2 FQGNSA. The CDR3 runs 16 residues. With 5 bases clipped from V and 2 bases from J, the junction kept 10 bases outside the gene matches. The CDR3 DNA sequence: TGTGCCAGCAGCCTCACCATGGGACAGGGAACCTACGAGCAGTACTTC. Translating it yields CASSLTMGQGTYEQYF.

V is TRBV11-2 and J is TRBJ2-7; 8 bases fit TRBD2. The CDR3 is 15 amino acids. Germline CDR1 is SGHAT and CDR2 is FQNNGV. Germline trimming cut 5 bases from V and 5 bases from J; bases unmatched to any gene: 11. The CDR3 coding sequence is TGTGCCAGCAGCCTCGACGGACTAGCTACCAACGAGCAGTACTTC. Its protein is CASSLDGLATNEQYF.

The chain has TRBV30 and TRBJ1-4; D may be TRBD1 (6 bases). The CDR3 sequence is 14 residues long. V lost 0 bases and J lost 8, with 13 bases in between. Germline values: CDR1 GTSNPN, CDR2 SVGIG (reference sequence). DNA of the CDR3: TGTGCCTGGAGTGTATTTACAGGGCGCGAAAAACTGTTTTTT. It encodes CAWSVFTGREKLFF.

The chain carries TRBV4-1 and TRBJ2-7; D ambiguous. This CDR3 spans 14 amino acids. The V and J ends lost 1 base and 0 bases respectively, with 7 bases between them. Per germline, CDR1 MGHRA and CDR2 YSYEKL. The CDR3 nucleotides read TGCGCCAGCAGCCAAGCTGATAGCTCCTACGAGCAGTACTTC. Amino acid sequence: CASSQADSSYEQYF.

The chain couples TRBV10-3 to TRBJ1-4, with D hard to call. The CDR3 extends over 16 amino acids. V was clipped by 0 bases and J by 4 bases, with 12 bases between them. Germline assignment: CDR1 ENHRY and CDR2 SYGVKD. The CDR3 DNA follows: TGTGCCATCAGTGAGTCGCGGCGAGCTAGTAATGAAAAACTGTTTTTT. It yields the protein CAISESRRASNEKLFF.

The chain joins TRBV5-1 to TRBJ1-1; D uncertain. Per germline, CDR1 SGHRS and CDR2 YFSETQ. V lost 4 bases and J 3 bases, leaving 13 bases between the germline ends. This CDR3 is built from 14 residues. CDR3 sequence (DNA): TGCGCCAGCAGCCCGGGGATCGACTACACTGAAGCTTTCTTT. Translated: CASSPGIDYTEAFF.

This clone appeared a single time. CDR3 in amino acids: CASSLTQGTYEQYF. CDR3 in DNA: TGTGCCAGCAGCTTAACCCAGGGAACCTACGAGCAGTACTTC. This chain joins TRBV7-3 and TRBJ2-7, with D perhaps matching TRBD1 (5 bases). CDR3 length: 14 residues. Germline CDR1 is SGHTA and CDR2 is FQGTGA. V was trimmed by 0 bases and J by 2 bases, leaving 8 bases between them.

This clone came up once. The CDR3 nucleotides are TGTGCCAGCAGCTGGGTTTTACAGGGAAGCTCCTACAATGAGCAGTTCTTC. Translating it yields CASSWVLQGSSYNEQFF. The rearrangement joins TRBV28 to TRBJ2-1; D possibly corresponds to TRBD1 (6 bases). This CDR3 is built from 17 residues. Looked up from germline, CDR1 is MDHEN and CDR2 is SYDVKM. Trimming left V 6 bases short and J 0 bases short, with 18 bases between. The complete variable domain, with remaining parts taken from reference TRBV28 and TRBJ2-1, reads DVKVTQSSRYLVKRTGEKVFLECVQDMDHENMFWYRQDPGLGLRLIYFSYDVKMKEKGDIPEGYSVSREKKERFSLILESASTNQTSMYLCASSWVLQGSSYNEQFFGPGTRLTVL.

The rearrangement joins TRBV27 to TRBJ2-6; D remains unclear. The V and J ends lost 3 bases and 0 bases respectively, with 3 bases between them. Germline V CDR1 and CDR2: MNHEY, SMNVEV (reference sequence). CDR3 size: 14 residues. The CDR3 DNA reads as TGTGCCAGCAGTTTTCGCTCTGGGGCCAACGTCCTGACTTTC. Its translation is CASSFRSGANVLTF. Together with reference TRBV27 and TRBJ2-6, the CDR3 gives the full variable domain: EAQVTQNPRYLITVTGKKLTVTCSQNMNHEYMSWYRQDPGLGLRQIYYSMNVEVTDKGDVPEGYKVSRKEKRNFPLILESPSPNQTSLYFCASSFRSGANVLTFGAGSRLTVL.

The chain is built from TRBV21-1 and TRBJ2-7; whether TRBD2, the table's D call, matches the DNA was not checked. TRBV21-1 is described as a pseudogene. This CDR3 spans 18 amino acids. The CDR3 spells CASSKESGLATPSYEQYF. CDR3 in DNA: TGTGCCAGCAGCAAAGAATCGGGACTAGCAACTCCTTCCTACGAGCAGTACTTC.

The V call is TRBV2, the J call TRBJ1-2; 10 bases line up with TRBD1. The CDR3 consists of 13 residues. Per germline, CDR1 SNHLY and CDR2 FYNNEI. V lost 5 bases, J lost 11 bases, and 8 bases stayed unmatched. CDR3 nucleotides: TGTGCCAGCAGTACCGGGACAGGGGATGTGTACACCTTC. As protein: CASSTGTGDVYTF.

This clone was observed a handful of times. The rearrangement joins TRBV7-9 to TRBJ2-7; no clear D gene. CDR3 length: 11 amino acids. V lost 7 bases and J 4 bases, leaving 8 bases between the germline ends. In germline, CDR1 is SEHNR, CDR2 FQNEAQ (reference sequence). The CDR3 loop is CASTLGYEQYF. CDR3 bases: TGTGCCAGCACCCTCGGGTACGAGCAGTACTTC.

This clone occurred once. The chain links TRBV28 to TRBJ2-7; TRBD1 might be the D (5 bases). The CDR3 loop spans 15 amino acids. Germline loops: CDR1 MDHEN, CDR2 SYDVKM. The ends were cut back, 0 bases at V and 7 bases at J, with 16 bases in the middle. The CDR3 region has the DNA TGTGCCAGCAGTTTATGGCGGTGGGGCGCTATGGAGCAGTACTTC. This codes for CASSLWRWGAMEQYF.

The chain carries TRBV27 and TRBJ2-1; 7 positions match TRBD2. The CDR3 runs 16 residues. V trimming: 6 bases; J trimming: 10 bases; junction bases outside the gene matches: 18. From germline, CDR1 is MNHEY and CDR2 SMNVEV (reference sequence). CDR3 DNA sequence: TGTGCCAGCAGAGGGAGGGGACTGCCCCCGGGGAGAGAGCAGTTCTTC. This sequence encodes CASRGRGLPPGREQFF.

The chain links TRBV4-1 to TRBJ1-3; perhaps TRBD1 as D (6 bases). The length of the CDR3 is 15 residues. Trimming cost V 4 bases and J 5 bases, with 15 bases left between them. The germline V gene has CDR1 MGHRA and CDR2 YSYEKL. CDR3 in DNA: TGCGCCAGCAGCCTAAATCGGGGGGCGCGAAACACCATATATTTT. Protein sequence: CASSLNRGARNTIYF.